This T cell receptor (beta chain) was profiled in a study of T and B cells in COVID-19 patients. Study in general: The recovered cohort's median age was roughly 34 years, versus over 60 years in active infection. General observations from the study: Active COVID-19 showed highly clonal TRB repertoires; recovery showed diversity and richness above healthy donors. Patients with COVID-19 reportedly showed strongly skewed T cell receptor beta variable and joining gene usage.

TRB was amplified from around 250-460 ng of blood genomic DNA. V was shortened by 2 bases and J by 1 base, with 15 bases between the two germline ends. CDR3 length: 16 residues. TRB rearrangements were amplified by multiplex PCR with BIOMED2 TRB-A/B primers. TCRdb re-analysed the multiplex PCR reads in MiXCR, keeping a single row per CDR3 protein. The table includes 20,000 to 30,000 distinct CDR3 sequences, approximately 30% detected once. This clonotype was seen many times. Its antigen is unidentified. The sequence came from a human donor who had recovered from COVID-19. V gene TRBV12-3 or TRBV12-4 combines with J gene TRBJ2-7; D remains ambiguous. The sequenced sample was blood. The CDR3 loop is CASSLPTVLRSYEQYF. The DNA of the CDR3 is TGTGCCAGCAGTTTACCAACAGTCCTTAGGTCCTACGAGCAGTACTTC.